These 8 T cell receptor beta chains share one sample of origin, sequenced in a study of blood T cell repertoires in COVID-19. TCRdb's table, derived via immunoSEQ multiplex PCR, lists solely in-frame clones and lacks some. The repertoire holds 150,000 to 200,000 clones, around 83% seen once, with approximately 1.4% in the top ten. Sequencing was carried out using peripheral blood. Source of these receptors: a human donor in a cohort sampled during active COVID-19.

J is TRBJ2-5 and V is TRBV19; 10 nucleotides align to TRBD2. Germline CDR1 is LNHDA and CDR2 is SQIVND (reference sequence). The ends lost 10 bases at V and 2 bases at J; junction bases unmatched: 10. CDR3 size: 15 residues. In nucleotides, the CDR3 is TGTGCCACCAAGCCCCTAGCGGGAGTTCAAGAGACCCAGTACTTC. Translating it yields CATKPLAGVQETQYF.

This chain connects TRBV7-8 to TRBJ2-7; D may be TRBD1 (6 bases). Germline V CDR1 and CDR2: SGHVS, FQNEAQ. The CDR3 has 15 amino acids. Trimming shortened V by 0 bases and J by 2 bases, and 11 bases separated the two germline ends. CDR3 loop: CASSLAAGVTYEQYF. CDR3 DNA: TGTGCCAGCAGCTTAGCGGCAGGGGTGACCTACGAGCAGTACTTC.

The chain employs TRBV5-6 and TRBJ2-1; 7 bases align to TRBD1. The CDR3 is made up of 16 amino acids. Per the germline V gene, CDR1 is SGHDT and CDR2 is YYEEEE. Trimming took 5 bases from V and 0 from J; bases not matched to a gene: 8. The CDR3 reads CASRSQGTSSYNEQFF. In DNA form, the CDR3 reads TGTGCCAGCAGGTCACAGGGGACGAGCTCCTACAATGAGCAGTTCTTC.

The chain links TRBV28 to TRBJ2-1; the match to TRBD1 covers 7 bases. The J segment lost 0 bases and the V segment lost 4 bases, leaving 15 bases of the junction unmatched. The germline CDR1 and CDR2 sequences are MDHEN and SYDVKM. The CDR3 spans 19 residues. Here the CDR3 DNA reads TGTGCCAGCAGTTCCCCCCTTCTTCGGGACAGCTACTCCTACAATGAGCAGTTCTTC. It translates to CASSSPLLRDSYSYNEQFF.

This chain links TRBV4-1 with TRBJ2-3, with 8 bases lining up with TRBD1. V lost 1 base and J lost 2; bases outside the gene matches: 5. This CDR3 contains 16 residues. Germline lookup yields CDR1 MGHRA and CDR2 YSYEKL. The CDR3 sequence is CASSQATGASTDTQYF. DNA for the CDR3: TGCGCCAGCAGCCAAGCGACAGGGGCCTCCACAGATACGCAGTATTTT.

This clone was picked up a small number of times. The chain has TRBV7-3 and TRBJ2-2, with 7 bases fitting TRBD1. V shed 6 bases and J 4 bases; nucleotides not matched to a gene: 8. In germline, CDR1 is SGHTA, CDR2 FQGTGA. The CDR3 is made up of 15 amino acids. The CDR3 is CASRLSAGGTGELFF. In DNA, the CDR3 is TGTGCCAGCAGGCTTAGCGCAGGGGGCACCGGGGAGCTGTTTTTT.

The chain joins TRBV27 to TRBJ2-1, with 8 positions matching TRBD2. The germline gives CDR1 MNHEY, CDR2 SMNVEV (reference sequence). The J segment lost 2 bases and the V segment lost 3 bases, leaving 3 bases of the junction unmatched. The CDR3 spans 15 residues. The CDR3 DNA reads as TGTGCCAGCAGTTTGGACGGGGGGGCCTACAATGAGCAGTTCTTC. It is translated as CASSLDGGAYNEQFF.

This sequence joins TRBV18 and TRBJ2-1; D is uncertain. This CDR3 region has 16 residues. In germline, CDR1 is KGHSH, CDR2 LQKENI. V was shortened by 0 bases and J by 3 bases, with 12 bases between the two germline ends. CDR3 sequence: CASSPPPRPLYNEQFF. The CDR3 DNA follows: TGTGCCAGCTCACCACCCCCTCGCCCACTCTACAATGAGCAGTTCTTC.